This paragraph covers one T cell receptor beta chain sequence. This specimen belongs to a study of T cells in Graves' hyperthyroidism and ophthalmopathy. For the study at large: Peripheral blood was secured at the point of initial diagnosis, before any treatment.

Patients with ophthalmopathy all had a Clinical Activity Score of at least 3, a NOSPECS grade of at least 4 and duration under 3 months. Reasons for excluding patients were uncontrolled infection, other autoimmune disease, pregnancy or lactation. The TCR beta CDR3 regions underwent amplification using RNA transcripts as the source. The study used the HTBI primer set for a first-round RT-PCR of the TCR CDR3. TCRdb processed the multiplex PCR reads anew with MiXCR; each CDR3 protein has one entry. The sample includes 300,000 to 400,000 distinct CDR3 sequences, 18% of them seen just once. Sequencing was done on a sample of blood. The sequence came from a man between 18 and 29 years old with Graves' ophthalmopathy.

Here the CDR3 DNA reads TGCGCCAGCAGGCCGACAGGTCCCTACGAGCAGTACTTC. Its translation: CASRPTGPYEQYF. The V and J genes are TRBV10-2 and TRBJ2-7, with D possibly TRBD1 on 6 matching bases. Trimming removed 6 bases from V and 2 bases from J, with 11 bases in between. This CDR3 region has 13 residues. Germline CDR1 reads WSHSY; CDR2 reads SAAADI.